The entry that follows covers one T cell receptor (beta chain) sequence. The target antigen is unknown. With 60 Vbeta and 13 Jbeta primers, the PCR was carried out. Libraries were prepared by immunoSEQ multiplex PCR; TCRdb keeps only in-frame clonotypes and omits some of them. This table has approximately 190,000 clones, about 81% appearing once. The data were obtained in a study of cytomegalovirus exposure and HLA in healthy donors. Study outcomes and limitations: An ancestry cluster, one associated with Asian ancestry, reportedly showed fewer N-insertions than the approximately 670-donor mean in a later analysis. Most TCR sequences were rare, but some public TCRs occurred in many donors. Presence/absence analyses assumed roughly uniform sequencing depth across donors. Cytomegalovirus-associated TCR beta chains were listed, numbering more than 150.

The sequenced sample was PBMCs. This receptor was obtained from a woman aged 45 to 65 in good health and CMV-seropositive.

The CDR3 reads CASSEILGGLDPLFF. The CDR3 coding sequence is TGTGCCAGCAGTGAAATTTTAGGAGGGCTCGACCCGCTGTTTTTT. The chain uses TRBV6-1 and TRBJ2-2, with D possibly matching TRBD2 (6 bases). This CDR3 comprises 15 residues. The germline V gene encodes CDR1 MNHNS and CDR2 SASEGT. V shed 2 bases and J shed 13 bases, with 20 bases lying between them.